A selection of T cell receptor beta chains follows, all from one sample in a study of cytomegalovirus exposure and HLA in healthy donors. The table came from immunoSEQ multiplex PCR; TCRdb's copy has only in-frame clones and leaves some out. The table shows around 150,000 clones, with around four fifths occurring only once. Sequencing was carried out using PBMCs. The receptors were gathered from a man aged 30 to 45 in good health and CMV-seropositive. The CDR3 runs from the conserved cysteine through the conserved F or W. A D gene is named only where the DNA matches it firmly. For some rows the clone size is stated as once, few or many, or as a class when expanded; others skip it.

D gene: .; J gene: TRBJ2-2; V gene: TRBV7-9; clone size: .; CDR3 protein: CASSRLIGGELFF; CDR3 DNA: TGTGCCAGCAGCCGACTAATTGGCGGGGAGCTGTTTTTT
D gene: TRBD1; J gene: TRBJ2-7; V gene: TRBV5-1; clone size: .; CDR3 protein: CASSSLWTGGPNEQYF; CDR3 DNA: TGCGCCAGCAGCTCCCTATGGACAGGGGGCCCAAACGAGCAGTACTTC
D gene: TRBD2; J gene: TRBJ2-7; V gene: TRBV6-5; clone size: .; CDR3 protein: CATRTSGDEQYF; CDR3 DNA: TGTGCCACCAGGACTAGCGGAGACGAGCAGTACTTC
D gene: TRBD2; J gene: TRBJ2-1; V gene: TRBV5-4; clone size: .; CDR3 protein: CASSFGGISGRKIYNEQFF; CDR3 DNA: TGTGCCAGCAGCTTCGGAGGGATTAGCGGGAGGAAGATCTACAATGAGCAGTTCTTC
D gene: .; J gene: TRBJ1-1; V gene: TRBV2; clone size: few; CDR3 protein: CASSEFGDEAFF; CDR3 DNA: TGTGCCAGCAGTGAGTTCGGGGATGAAGCTTTCTTT
D gene: TRBD2; J gene: TRBJ2-3; V gene: TRBV18; clone size: few; CDR3 protein: CASSPQRRESGDTQYF; CDR3 DNA: TGTGCCAGCTCACCACAAAGGCGGGAGTCGGGGGATACGCAGTATTTT
D gene: .; J gene: TRBJ2-5; V gene: TRBV9; clone size: .; CDR3 protein: CASSLLTGLGETQYF; CDR3 DNA: TGTGCCAGCAGTCTCCTGACTGGTTTGGGAGAGACCCAGTACTTC
D gene: TRBD1; J gene: TRBJ1-2; V gene: TRBV2; clone size: .; CDR3 protein: CASLRDRGFGYTF; CDR3 DNA: TGTGCCAGCCTTCGGGACAGGGGATTCGGCTACACCTTC
D gene: .; J gene: TRBJ1-1; V gene: TRBV2; clone size: .; CDR3 protein: CASSERYHTEAFF; CDR3 DNA: TGTGCCAGCAGTGAACGGTATCACACTGAAGCTTTCTTT
D gene: TRBD1; J gene: TRBJ1-2; V gene: TRBV10-3; clone size: .; CDR3 protein: CAIGTGDYGYTF; CDR3 DNA: TGTGCCATCGGGACAGGGGACTATGGCTACACCTTC
D gene: .; J gene: TRBJ2-2; V gene: TRBV10-3; clone size: .; CDR3 protein: CAIRTGMNGELFF; CDR3 DNA: TGTGCCATCAGGACTGGTATGAACGGGGAGCTGTTTTTT
D gene: TRBD2; J gene: TRBJ2-1; V gene: TRBV9; clone size: medium-sized; CDR3 protein: CASSPRLAGGPQDEQFF; CDR3 DNA: TGTGCCAGCAGCCCCCGACTAGCGGGAGGGCCTCAGGATGAGCAGTTCTTC
D gene: .; J gene: TRBJ1-1; V gene: TRBV7-9; clone size: .; CDR3 protein: CASSLGGRITFF; CDR3 DNA: TGTGCCAGCAGCTTAGGAGGGCGCATAACTTTCTTT
D gene: .; J gene: TRBJ1-1; V gene: TRBV14; clone size: once; CDR3 protein: CASSPSSGTEAFF; CDR3 DNA: TGTGCCAGCAGCCCTTCCTCGGGGACTGAAGCTTTCTTT
D gene: .; J gene: TRBJ1-2; V gene: TRBV6-5; clone size: few; CDR3 protein: CASSYREAYGYTF; CDR3 DNA: TGTGCCAGCAGTTACAGGGAGGCCTATGGCTACACCTTC
D gene: .; J gene: TRBJ2-7; V gene: TRBV9; clone size: .; CDR3 protein: CASSARDSTSYEQYF; CDR3 DNA: TGTGCCAGCAGCGCGAGGGACTCCACCTCCTACGAGCAGTACTTC
D gene: .; J gene: TRBJ2-1; V gene: TRBV20-1; clone size: .; CDR3 protein: CSQQVGDEQFF; CDR3 DNA: TGCAGTCAACAGGTGGGCGATGAGCAGTTCTTC
D gene: TRBD1; J gene: TRBJ1-2; V gene: TRBV27; clone size: few; CDR3 protein: CASSARQGNYGYTF; CDR3 DNA: TGTGCCAGCAGTGCCCGACAGGGGAACTATGGCTACACCTTC
D gene: TRBD1; J gene: TRBJ1-4; V gene: TRBV7-3; clone size: .; CDR3 protein: CASSQTGNANEKLFF; CDR3 DNA: TGTGCCAGCAGCCAGACAGGGAACGCTAATGAAAAACTGTTTTTT
D gene: TRBD1; J gene: TRBJ1-2; V gene: TRBV7-9; clone size: .; CDR3 protein: CASSLGRDRGNYGYTF; CDR3 DNA: TGTGCCAGCAGCTTAGGAAGGGACAGGGGTAACTATGGCTACACCTTC
D gene: .; J gene: TRBJ1-1; V gene: TRBV5-6; clone size: .; CDR3 protein: CASSALRQGWTEAFF; CDR3 DNA: TGTGCCAGCAGTGCCCTACGGCAGGGGTGGACTGAAGCTTTCTTT
D gene: TRBD2; J gene: TRBJ2-7; V gene: TRBV5-6; clone size: .; CDR3 protein: CASSSHGGRGEQYF; CDR3 DNA: TGTGCCAGCAGCTCGCACGGGGGGAGGGGTGAGCAGTACTTC
D gene: TRBD2; J gene: TRBJ2-1; V gene: TRBV29-1; clone size: .; CDR3 protein: CSAGDYYNEQFF; CDR3 DNA: TGCAGCGCCGGGGACTACTACAATGAGCAGTTCTTC
D gene: TRBD1; J gene: TRBJ1-2; V gene: TRBV7-2; clone size: .; CDR3 protein: CASSLTGQGTYGYTF; CDR3 DNA: TGTGCCAGCAGCTTGACGGGACAGGGAACCTATGGCTACACCTTC
D gene: .; J gene: TRBJ1-2; V gene: TRBV6-5; clone size: .; CDR3 protein: CASSPGKTGGYTF; CDR3 DNA: TGTGCCAGCAGCCCCGGGAAAACGGGGGGCTACACCTTC